This T cell receptor beta chain emerged from a study of T cell responses to AZD1222 COVID-19 vaccine. On this clone itself: Its antigen is as yet unknown.

Whole-study findings and limits: Only six AZD1222 recipients tested seropositive at baseline. Within unmutated variant regions lay the reported targets of nearly half of spike-specific TCRs. Clonal diversity may have been underestimated in mostly white British donors. Spike-specific TCR breadth and depth grew following two AZD1222 doses.

V dropped 5 bases and J dropped 1; count of bases not matched to a gene: 6. Germline assignment: CDR1 MNHEY and CDR2 SVGAGI. This CDR3 is 15 amino acids long. Sequencing used immunoSEQ multiplex PCR; TCRdb keeps in-frame clones, though not all of them. Of about 99,000 clones detected, over 75% appear once; the ten largest clones hold over 6.5%. The receptor's source is an adult in good health. The chain combines TRBV6-5 with TRBJ2-7, with 9 bases fitting TRBD2. The sequencing here drew on peripheral blood, taken on day 0 of AZD1222 vaccination. Here the CDR3 DNA reads TGTGCCAGCAGTCCCATTCTAGCGGGATCCTACGAGCAGTACTTC. Its translation: CASSPILAGSYEQYF.